This T cell receptor beta chain was captured by sequencing in a study of CD8+CD57+ T cells in acquired aplastic anemia. CDR3 size: 13 residues. Germline CDR1 is SGDLS and CDR2 is YYNGEE. V lost 3 bases and J lost 6; bases outside the gene matches: 2. Comment on this clonotype: Its antigen is as yet unknown.

Whole-study findings and limits: The study found no significant CD8+ Simpson's diversity difference between patients and controls.

The template for TCR beta VDJ and CDR3 sequence profiling was genomic DNA. TCRdb re-called the reads through MiXCR, storing one row per CDR3 protein. The sample holds 180,000 or so distinct CDR3 sequences; around 45% are singletons and the top ten take under 3.5%. This TCR was recovered from a human donor in good health. The sample consisted of sorted CD4+, CD8+, or CD8+CD57+ T cells (not recorded which) from PBMCs. This chain links TRBV9 with TRBJ2-7, with TRBD1 identical over 11 bases. This CDR3 reads CASSAGQGGEQYF. Written as DNA, the CDR3 is TGTGCCAGCAGCGCGGGACAGGGGGGCGAGCAGTACTTC.